The clone carrying this TCR beta chain has ten or more counts. What it recognizes is unknown. To make TCR beta libraries, researchers used iRepertoire HTBI primers and Arm-PCR of CDR3 regions. Authors' data handling: Identified across the samples were over 50 TRBV segments and roughly 14 TRBJ segments. One entry per CDR3 protein results from TCRdb running MiXCR on the multiplex PCR reads. The V and J calls were not made by the authors but by TCRdb's processing. The sample includes approximately 470,000 distinct CDR3 sequences, around 16% of them seen just once. This sample was taken from a study of regulatory T cells in long-lasting Graves disease. Study-level results: Persistent disease favored TRBV28, TRBJ1-2 and TRBJ2-5.

This CDR3 is 14 amino acids long. V gave up 0 bases and J gave up 2 bases, with 8 bases separating them. The germline V gene has CDR1 LGHDT and CDR2 YNNKEL (reference sequence). Time point indicated: newly diagnosed GD, antithyroid drugs for less than 3 months. The authors made the TCR library using RNA they extracted from PBMCs. Separately, the same data were catalogued under a study of T cells in Graves' hyperthyroidism and ophthalmopathy. That report notes: Most thyroid clonotypes expanded above 0.001 were also detected in blood.

The source of this sequence is a man aged 35 to 55 with Graves disease. The chain recombines TRBV3-1 with TRBJ2-7; the D is unclear. The sequencing used peripheral blood mononuclear cells (PBMCs), collected at new diagnosis, from a patient treated with antithyroid drugs. In nucleotides, the CDR3 is TGTGCCAGCAGCCAAGAGCCTACAGCCTACGAGCAGTACTTC. The encoded protein is CASSQEPTAYEQYF.